Listed here are 10 T cell receptor beta chains from one sample, sequenced in a study of blood T cells in healthy people across ages. A second roughly 6 to 11 cycle PCR used barcoded and J-beta primers. MiXCR, run by TCRdb on the 5' RACE reads, gives a single entry per CDR3 protein. Of fewer than 1.5 million distinct CDR3 sequences in the sample, roughly 40% were seen once. Material: blood. The receptors were gathered from a woman aged 18 to 35 in good health.

This clonotype was picked up a small number of times. The chain recombines TRBV25-1 with TRBJ2-3, with D unclear. The CDR3 runs to 15 residues. V was clipped by 8 bases and J by 0 bases, with 15 bases between them. The germline V gene encodes CDR1 MGHDK and CDR2 SYGVNS. CDR3 sequence (DNA): TGTGCCAGCTCTTTTAAGGCCTCTAGCACAGATACGCAGTATTTT. It yields the protein CASSFKASSTDTQYF.

The table lists this clonotype with a few counts. This rearrangement joins TRBV6-6 to TRBJ1-1; possible D gene TRBD1, 6 bases. The germline V gene encodes CDR1 MNHNY and CDR2 SVGAGI (reference sequence). The V end lost 2 bases, the J end lost 4 bases, and 11 bases lay between the germline ends. The CDR3 length is 14 residues. The CDR3 DNA reads TGTGCCAGCAGTTACACGACAGGTGGCACTGAAGCTTTCTTT. Translating it yields CASSYTTGGTEAFF.

This clonotype has only a few counts. The rearrangement links TRBV7-9 to TRBJ2-1, with D perhaps assigned TRBD1 or TRBD2 (5 bases each). The CDR3 covers 13 residues. Germline assignment: CDR1 SEHNR and CDR2 FQNEAQ (reference sequence). Trimming took 5 bases from V and 8 from J, leaving 13 bases between them. Written as DNA, the CDR3 is TGTGCCAGCAGCCCTCAGGGTAGCGATGAGCAGTTCTTC. This translates into CASSPQGSDEQFF. Full variable domain (rest looked up from reference TRBV7-9 and TRBJ2-1): DTGVSQNPRHKITKRGQNVTFRCDPISEHNRLYWYRQTLGQGPEFLTYFQNEAQLEKSRLLSDRFSAERPKGSFSTLEIQRTEQGDSAMYLCASSPQGSDEQFFGPGTRLTVL.

J is TRBJ2-5 and V is TRBV6-2 or TRBV6-3; no definite D call. The J call is in doubt because the DNA end fits TRBJ2-7 better. The CDR3 runs 13 residues. Germline CDR1 MNHEY, CDR2 SVGEGT. CDR3 protein: CASNVGRVVEQYF. CDR3 bases: TGTGCCAGCAACGTGGGTCGAGTTGTCGAGCAGTACTTC.

In its sample, this clonotype was seen a few times. The genes are TRBV20-1 and TRBJ2-4; D is possibly TRBD1 (5 bases). Near its end, the DNA agrees better with TRBJ2-7, so the J call may be wrong. This CDR3 comprises 12 residues. The germline V gene encodes CDR1 DFQATT and CDR2 SNEGSKA (reference sequence). This CDR3 is CSASQGTYEQYF. For the CDR3, the DNA is TGCAGTGCTAGTCAGGGAACCTACGAGCAGTACTTC.

The table lists this clonotype with a count of one. The rearrangement joins TRBV20-1 to TRBJ2-1; 15 bases are shared with TRBD2. With the DNA end fitting TRBJ2-7 better, the J assignment may be wrong. CDR1 DFQATT and CDR2 SNEGSKA come from the germline V gene (reference sequence). The CDR3 runs to 21 residues. This chain's CDR3 is CSARDLYGLAGGSDSYNEQYF. As DNA, the CDR3 is TGCAGTGCTAGAGATCTCTACGGACTAGCGGGAGGGTCGGACTCCTACAATGAGCAGTACTTC.

The chain combines TRBV5-6 with TRBJ2-1; 10 bases align to TRBD1. V lost 3 bases to trimming and J lost 4 bases; unmatched junction nucleotides: 4. The CDR3 totals 15 residues. Germline CDR1 and CDR2: SGHDT and YYEEEE. CDR3 DNA: TGTGCCAGCAGCTCGGGACAGGGGAAGTACAATGAGCAGTTCTTC. Protein product: CASSSGQGKYNEQFF.

This clonotype occurred a few times. This chain joins TRBV21-1 and TRBJ2-3; the table's D call, TRBD1, has no DNA check behind it. TRBV21-1 represents a pseudogene. This CDR3 contains 15 residues. The CDR3: CASSILGDYTDTQYF. CDR3 bases: TGTGCCAGCAGCATTTTAGGGGATTACACAGATACGCAGTATTTT.

The V and J genes are TRBV20-1 and TRBJ2-5, with 9 bases that match TRBD2. With V trimmed by 5 bases and J by 4 bases, 5 bases remained unmatched. This CDR3 has 13 amino acids. Germline V CDR1 and CDR2: DFQATT, SNEGSKA (reference sequence). The CDR3 nucleotides are TGCAGTGCTGGGCGGGGGGGCGGAGAGACCCAGTACTTC. This translates into CSAGRGGGETQYF.

This chain links TRBV9 with TRBJ2-3, with 8 bases lining up with TRBD1. Losses at the gene ends were 4 bases for V and 2 bases for J; bases not matched to a gene: 6. This CDR3 is 15 amino acids long. CDR1 and CDR2 from the germline V gene are SGDLS and YYNGEE. CDR3 protein: CASSPGGGDTDTQYF. Written as DNA, the CDR3 is TGTGCCAGCAGCCCAGGGGGCGGAGACACAGATACGCAGTATTTT.